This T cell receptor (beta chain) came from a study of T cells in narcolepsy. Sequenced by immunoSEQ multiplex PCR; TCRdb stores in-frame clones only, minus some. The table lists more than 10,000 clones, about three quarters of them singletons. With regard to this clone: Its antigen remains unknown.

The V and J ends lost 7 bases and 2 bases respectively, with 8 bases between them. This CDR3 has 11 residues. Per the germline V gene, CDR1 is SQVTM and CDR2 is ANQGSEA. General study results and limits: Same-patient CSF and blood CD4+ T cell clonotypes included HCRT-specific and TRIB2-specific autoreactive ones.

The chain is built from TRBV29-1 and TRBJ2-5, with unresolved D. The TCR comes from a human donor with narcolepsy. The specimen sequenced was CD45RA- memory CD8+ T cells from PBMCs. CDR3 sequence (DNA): TGCAGCGGACTGGAACAAGAGACCCAGTACTTC. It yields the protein CSGLEQETQYF.